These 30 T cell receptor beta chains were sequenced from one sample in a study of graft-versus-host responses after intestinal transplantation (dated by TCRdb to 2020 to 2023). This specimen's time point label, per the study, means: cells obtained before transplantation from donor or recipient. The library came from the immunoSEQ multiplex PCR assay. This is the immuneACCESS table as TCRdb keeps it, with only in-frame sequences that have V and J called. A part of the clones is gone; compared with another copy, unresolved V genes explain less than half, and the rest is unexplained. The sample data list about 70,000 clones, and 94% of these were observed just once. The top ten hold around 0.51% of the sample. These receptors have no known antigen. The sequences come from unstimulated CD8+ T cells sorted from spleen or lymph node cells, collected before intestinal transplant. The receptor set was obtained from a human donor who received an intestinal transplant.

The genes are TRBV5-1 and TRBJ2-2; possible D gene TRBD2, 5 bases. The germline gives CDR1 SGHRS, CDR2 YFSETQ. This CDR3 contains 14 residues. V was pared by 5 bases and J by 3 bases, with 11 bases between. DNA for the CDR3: TGCGCCAGCAGGGACGGACTGGACACCGGGGAGCTGTTTTTT. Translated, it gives CASRDGLDTGELFF. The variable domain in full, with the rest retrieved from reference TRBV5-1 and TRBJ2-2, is KAGVTQTPRYLIKTRGQQVTLSCSPISGHRSVSWYQQTPGQGLQFLFEYFSETQRNKGNFPGRFSGRQFSNSRSEMNVSTLELGDSALYLCASRDGLDTGELFFGEGSRLTVL.

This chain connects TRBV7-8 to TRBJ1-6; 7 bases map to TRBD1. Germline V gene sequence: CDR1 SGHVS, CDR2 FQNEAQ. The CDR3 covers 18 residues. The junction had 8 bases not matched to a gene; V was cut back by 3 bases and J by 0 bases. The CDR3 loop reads CASSFYRWDSSYNSPLHF. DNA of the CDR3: TGTGCCAGCAGCTTTTATCGGTGGGACAGCTCCTATAATTCACCCCTCCACTTT.

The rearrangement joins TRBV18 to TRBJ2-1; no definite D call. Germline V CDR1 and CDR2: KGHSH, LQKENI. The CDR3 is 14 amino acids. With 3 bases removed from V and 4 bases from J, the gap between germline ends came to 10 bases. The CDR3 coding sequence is TGTGCCAGCTCACCCGGGTATGGGTACAATGAGCAGTTCTTC. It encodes CASSPGYGYNEQFF. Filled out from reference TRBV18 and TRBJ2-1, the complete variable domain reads NAGVMQNPRHLVRRRGQEARLRCSPMKGHSHVYWYRQLPEEGLKFMVYLQKENIIDESGMPKERFSAEFPKEGPSILRIQQVVRGDSAAYFCASSPGYGYNEQFFGPGTRLTVL.

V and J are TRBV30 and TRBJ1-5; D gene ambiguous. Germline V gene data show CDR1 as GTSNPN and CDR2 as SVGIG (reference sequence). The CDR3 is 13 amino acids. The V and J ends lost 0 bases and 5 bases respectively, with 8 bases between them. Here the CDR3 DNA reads TGTGCCTGGAGTGTACAACCCTATCAGCCCCAGCATTTT. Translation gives CAWSVQPYQPQHF.

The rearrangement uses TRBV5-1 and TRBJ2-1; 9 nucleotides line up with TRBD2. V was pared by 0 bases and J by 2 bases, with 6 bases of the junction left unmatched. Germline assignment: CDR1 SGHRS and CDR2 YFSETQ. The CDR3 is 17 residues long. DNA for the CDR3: TGCGCCAGCAGCTTGGAGGAGGGCGGGAGGGCCTACAATGAGCAGTTCTTC. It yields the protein CASSLEEGGRAYNEQFF.

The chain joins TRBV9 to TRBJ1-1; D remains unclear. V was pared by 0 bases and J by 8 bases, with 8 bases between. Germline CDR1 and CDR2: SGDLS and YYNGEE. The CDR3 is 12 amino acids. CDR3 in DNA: TGTGCCAGCAGCGTAGTTGCCGGGGAAGCTTTCTTT. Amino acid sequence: CASSVVAGEAFF.

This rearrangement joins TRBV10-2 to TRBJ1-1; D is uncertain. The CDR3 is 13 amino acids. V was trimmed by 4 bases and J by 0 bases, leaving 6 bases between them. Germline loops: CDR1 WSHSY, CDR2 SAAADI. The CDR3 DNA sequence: TGCGCCAGCAGTGTCTACCTGAACACTGAAGCTTTCTTT. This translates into CASSVYLNTEAFF.

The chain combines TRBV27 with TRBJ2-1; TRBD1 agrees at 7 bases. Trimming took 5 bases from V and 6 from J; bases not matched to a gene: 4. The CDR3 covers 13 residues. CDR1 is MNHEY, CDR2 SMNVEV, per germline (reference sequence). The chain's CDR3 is CASSKGQINEQFF. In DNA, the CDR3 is TGTGCCAGCAGTAAGGGACAGATCAATGAGCAGTTCTTC.

The CDR3 protein is CASSLADRGLGYYGYTF. CDR3 DNA sequence: TGCGCCAGCAGCTTGGCGGACAGGGGGCTCGGTTACTATGGCTACACCTTC. The chain is built from TRBV5-1 and TRBJ1-2, with 11 bases identical to TRBD1. Trimming cost V 0 bases and J 3 bases; bases outside gene matches: 7. The CDR3 loop spans 17 amino acids. The germline gives CDR1 SGHRS, CDR2 YFSETQ.

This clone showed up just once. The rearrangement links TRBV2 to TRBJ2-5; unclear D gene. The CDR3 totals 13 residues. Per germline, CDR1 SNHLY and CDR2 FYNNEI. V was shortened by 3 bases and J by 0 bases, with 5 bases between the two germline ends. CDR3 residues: CASSDRDQETQYF. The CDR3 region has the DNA TGTGCCAGCAGTGATAGGGACCAAGAGACCCAGTACTTC.

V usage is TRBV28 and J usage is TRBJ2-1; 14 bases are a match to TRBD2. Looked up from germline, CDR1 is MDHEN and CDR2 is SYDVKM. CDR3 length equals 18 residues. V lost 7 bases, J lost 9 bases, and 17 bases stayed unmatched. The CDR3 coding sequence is TGTGCCAGCACTAGTCCCCGAGGACTAGCGGGAGGCATCCCTGAGCAGTTCTTC. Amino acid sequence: CASTSPRGLAGGIPEQFF.

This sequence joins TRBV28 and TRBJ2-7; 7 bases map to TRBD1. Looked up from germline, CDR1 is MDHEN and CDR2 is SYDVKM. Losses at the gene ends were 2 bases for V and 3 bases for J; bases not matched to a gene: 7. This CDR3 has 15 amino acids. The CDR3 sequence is CASSLRVDRVYEQYF. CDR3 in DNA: TGTGCCAGCAGTTTAAGGGTAGACAGGGTCTACGAGCAGTACTTC.

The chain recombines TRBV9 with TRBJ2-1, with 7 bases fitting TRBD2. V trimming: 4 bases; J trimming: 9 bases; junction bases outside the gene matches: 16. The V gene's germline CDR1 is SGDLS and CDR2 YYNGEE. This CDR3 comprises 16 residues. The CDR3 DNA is TGTGCCAGCAGCCCTTTCACGCTAGCGGTTACTGGTGAGCAGTTCTTC. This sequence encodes CASSPFTLAVTGEQFF.

DNA of the CDR3: TGTGCCAGCAGCTTAGAGACTAGCGGCCCCTCATACGAGCAGTACTTC. Protein product: CASSLETSGPSYEQYF. The chain joins TRBV7-8 to TRBJ2-7; 9 bases are a match to TRBD2. The CDR3 has 16 amino acids. Trimming took 1 base from V and 4 from J; bases not matched to a gene: 8. From germline, CDR1 is SGHVS and CDR2 FQNEAQ.

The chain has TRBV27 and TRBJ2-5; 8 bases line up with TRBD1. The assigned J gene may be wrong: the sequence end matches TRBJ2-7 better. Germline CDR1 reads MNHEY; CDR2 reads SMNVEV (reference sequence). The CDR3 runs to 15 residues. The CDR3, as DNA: TGTGCCAGCAGTCCCTCCGGGACAGGCACCTACGAGCAGTACTTC. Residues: CASSPSGTGTYEQYF.

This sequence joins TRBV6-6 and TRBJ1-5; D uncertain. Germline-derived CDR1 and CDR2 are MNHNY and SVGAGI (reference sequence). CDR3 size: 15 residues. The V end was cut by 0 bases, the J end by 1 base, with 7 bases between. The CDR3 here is CASSYSGGSNQPQHF. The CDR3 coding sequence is TGTGCCAGCAGTTACTCGGGAGGGAGCAATCAGCCCCAGCATTTT.

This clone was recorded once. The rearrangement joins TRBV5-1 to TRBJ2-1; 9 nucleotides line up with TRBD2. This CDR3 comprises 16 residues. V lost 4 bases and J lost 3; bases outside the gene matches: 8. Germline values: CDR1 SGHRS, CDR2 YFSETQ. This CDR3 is CASSPGGLAIYNEQFF. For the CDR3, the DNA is TGCGCCAGCAGCCCGGGGGGACTAGCCATCTACAATGAGCAGTTCTTC.

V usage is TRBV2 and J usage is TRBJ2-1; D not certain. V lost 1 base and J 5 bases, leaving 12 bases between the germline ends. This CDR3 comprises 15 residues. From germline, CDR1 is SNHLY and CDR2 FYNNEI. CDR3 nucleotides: TGTGCCAGCAGTGAAGTCGGAGCAAAGGACAATGAGCAGTTCTTC. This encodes CASSEVGAKDNEQFF.

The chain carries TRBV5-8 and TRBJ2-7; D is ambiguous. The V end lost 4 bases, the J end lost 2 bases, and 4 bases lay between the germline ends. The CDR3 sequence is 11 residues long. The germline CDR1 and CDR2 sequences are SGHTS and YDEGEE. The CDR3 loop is CASSVTYEQYF. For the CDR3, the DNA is TGTGCCAGCAGCGTCACCTACGAGCAGTACTTC.

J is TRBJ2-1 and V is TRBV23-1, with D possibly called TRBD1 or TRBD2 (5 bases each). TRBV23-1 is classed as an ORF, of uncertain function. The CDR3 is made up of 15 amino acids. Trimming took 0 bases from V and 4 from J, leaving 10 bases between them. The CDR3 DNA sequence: TGCGCCAGCAGTCAATCGGGGGACGGATACAATGAGCAGTTCTTC. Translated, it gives CASSQSGDGYNEQFF.

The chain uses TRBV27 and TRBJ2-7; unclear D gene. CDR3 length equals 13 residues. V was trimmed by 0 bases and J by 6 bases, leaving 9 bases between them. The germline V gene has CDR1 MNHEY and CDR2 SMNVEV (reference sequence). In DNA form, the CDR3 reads TGTGCCAGCAGTTTATCAACAGTCTCCGAGCAGTACTTC. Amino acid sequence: CASSLSTVSEQYF.

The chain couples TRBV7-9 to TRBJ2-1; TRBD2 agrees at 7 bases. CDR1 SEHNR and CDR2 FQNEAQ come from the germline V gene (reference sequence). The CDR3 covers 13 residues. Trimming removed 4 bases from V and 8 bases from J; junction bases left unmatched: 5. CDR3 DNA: TGTGCCAGCAGCTCCTCAGCGGGACATGAGCAGTTCTTC. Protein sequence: CASSSSAGHEQFF.

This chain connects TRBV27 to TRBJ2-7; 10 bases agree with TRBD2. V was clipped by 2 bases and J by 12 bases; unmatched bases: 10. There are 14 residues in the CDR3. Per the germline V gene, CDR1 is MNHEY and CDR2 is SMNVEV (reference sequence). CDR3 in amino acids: CASSLGLAGADAYF. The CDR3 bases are TGTGCCAGCAGTTTAGGGCTAGCGGGAGCCGACGCGTACTTC.

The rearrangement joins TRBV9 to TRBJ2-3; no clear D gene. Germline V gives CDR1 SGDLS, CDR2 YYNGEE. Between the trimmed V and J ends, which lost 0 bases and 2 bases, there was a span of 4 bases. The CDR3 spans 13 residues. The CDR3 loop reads CASSVALTDTQYF. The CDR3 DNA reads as TGTGCCAGCAGCGTAGCGCTCACAGATACGCAGTATTTT.

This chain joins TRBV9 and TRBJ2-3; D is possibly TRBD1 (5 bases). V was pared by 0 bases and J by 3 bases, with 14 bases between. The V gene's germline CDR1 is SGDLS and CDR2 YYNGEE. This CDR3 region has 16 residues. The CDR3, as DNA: TGTGCCAGCAGCGTAGAAGCAGGGATGCTTACAGATACGCAGTATTTT. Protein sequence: CASSVEAGMLTDTQYF.

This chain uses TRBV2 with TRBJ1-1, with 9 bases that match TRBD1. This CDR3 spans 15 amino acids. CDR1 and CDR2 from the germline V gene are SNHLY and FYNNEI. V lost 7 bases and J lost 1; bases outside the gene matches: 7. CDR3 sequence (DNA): TGTGCCAGCATCCGAGTGGGACAGGGGAACACTGAAGCTTTCTTT. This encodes CASIRVGQGNTEAFF.

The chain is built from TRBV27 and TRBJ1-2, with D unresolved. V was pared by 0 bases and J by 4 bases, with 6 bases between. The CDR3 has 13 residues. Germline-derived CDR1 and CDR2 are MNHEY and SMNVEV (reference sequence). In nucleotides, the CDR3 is TGTGCCAGCAGTTTATCCGTTTTCTATGGCTACACCTTC. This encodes CASSLSVFYGYTF.

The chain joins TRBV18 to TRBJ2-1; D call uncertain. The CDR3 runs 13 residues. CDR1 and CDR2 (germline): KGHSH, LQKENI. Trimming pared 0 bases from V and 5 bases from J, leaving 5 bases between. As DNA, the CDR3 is TGTGCCAGCTCACCACCAGGAGACAATGAGCAGTTCTTC. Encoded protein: CASSPPGDNEQFF. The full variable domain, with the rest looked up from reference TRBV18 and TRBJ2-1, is NAGVMQNPRHLVRRRGQEARLRCSPMKGHSHVYWYRQLPEEGLKFMVYLQKENIIDESGMPKERFSAEFPKEGPSILRIQQVVRGDSAAYFCASSPPGDNEQFFGPGTRLTVL.

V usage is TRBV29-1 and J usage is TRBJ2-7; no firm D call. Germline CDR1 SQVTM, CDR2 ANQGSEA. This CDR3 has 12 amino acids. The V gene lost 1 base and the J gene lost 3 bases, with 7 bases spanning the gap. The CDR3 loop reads CSVEGPDYEQYF. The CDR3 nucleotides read TGCAGCGTTGAAGGACCAGACTACGAGCAGTACTTC.

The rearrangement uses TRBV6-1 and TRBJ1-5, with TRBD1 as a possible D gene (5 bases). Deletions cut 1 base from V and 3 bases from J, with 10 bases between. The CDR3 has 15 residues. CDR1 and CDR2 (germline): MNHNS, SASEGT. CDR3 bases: TGTGCCAGCAGTGAAGATGGGGGTTACAATCAGCCCCAGCATTTT. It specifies CASSEDGGYNQPQHF.